This record concerns one T cell receptor (beta chain) sequence. This clonotype was detected only a few times. This clone's antigen is unknown. Base qualities are not at hand, and no much larger clone is one base apart. The time point tag for this specimen amounts to: newly diagnosed GD, antithyroid drugs for less than 3 months. For both TCR sequencing and RNA sequencing, RNA was extracted from PBMCs using TRIzol. The diagnosis of Graves' disease followed American Thyroid Association guidelines. The patients came from an endocrinology department in Xi'an, China. Each patient gave 7.5 to 10 milliliters of peripheral blood, collected in an EDTA anticoagulant tube. Ficoll Paque Plus density gradient separation was used to isolate PBMCs, and no further T cell sorting was performed. An Agilent 2100 Bioanalyzer and agarose gel were used to check RNA quality, while a NanoDrop 2000 measured RNA concentration.

The receptor library was made with multiplex PCR. Instrument on record: Illumina HiSeq 4000. TCR beta libraries were built with iRepertoire HTBI primers and Arm-PCR amplification of CDR3 regions. Before sequencing, the PCR products went through gel purification. Per the source publication's procedure: Across samples, 60 to 75 TRBV and around 15 TRBJ segments were identified and used for gene usage analysis of CDR3 amino acid clonotypes. COPE and FqMerger were used to merge filtered high-quality paired reads into contigs. BLAST was used to align contigs to IMGT TRBV, TRBD and TRBJ reference genes, with CDR3 defined following IMGT. Any clonotype with a frequency above 0.1% was counted as a highly expanded clone. Repertoire diversity was measured by Shannon entropy, and V-J evenness by the Gini coefficient. A clonotype was considered public if more than one individual shared it. TCRdb cleaned the public reads at Q25 with fastp, built clones with MiXCR and kept in-frame beta chains. Rows with a matching CDR3 protein are joined into one entry that keeps the most common DNA and genes. The V and J calls and clone size are TCRdb's, not the authors'. This sample lists roughly 510,000 distinct CDR3 sequences; 15% to 20% were detected once. In total, the top ten clones hold 12% of the sample.

The data were obtained in a study of regulatory T cells in long-lasting Graves disease (dated by TCRdb to about 2021). For the study in its entirety: Antithyroid drugs had been taken for less than 3 months by newly diagnosed Graves' disease patients. Persistent Graves' disease patients were compared with newly diagnosed Graves' disease patients by peripheral blood TCR sequencing and RNA sequencing. The study was registered as a clinical trial and conducted in China. A total of roughly 35 samples underwent TCR sequencing: some 13 from persistent and about 20 from newly diagnosed Graves' disease patients. Beyond this particular receptor, the publication reports: Peripheral blood alone was examined, since thyroid tissue, which constituted the primary lesion, could not be accessed. Patients with persistent disease shared more public clonotypes (fewer than 3,000) than newly diagnosed patients did (more than 900). Lower TCR Shannon entropy and fewer highly expanded clones were observed in persistent Graves' disease patients than in newly diagnosed patients, which suggested clonal expansion. Only the TCR beta chain was sequenced and analyzed. The authors noted that the small sample size was a limitation that may lower accuracy.

This sample also belongs to another study, concerning T cells in Graves' hyperthyroidism and ophthalmopathy. As that second study puts it: Stable Graves' hyperthyroidism was defined as no progression to ophthalmopathy during 18 months of follow-up. Hyperthyroidism patients were newly diagnosed, with disease duration under 2 months, and aged 18 to 65 years. The study excluded patients with uncontrolled infections, other autoimmune diseases, pregnancy or lactation. Diagnoses relied on clinical symptoms, serum thyroxine and TRAb, thyroid ultrasound and orbital computed tomography. The TCR CDR3 was subjected to a first round of RT-PCR using the HTBI primer set and the Qiagen OneStep RT-PCR kit. Blood samples also contained most of the expanded thyroid clonotypes (frequency above 0.001), which suggests that blood repertoires may reflect thyroid immune responses. A 13 V-J signature model separated ophthalmopathy from stable hyperthyroidism, with approximately 87% sensitivity and about 81% specificity in cross-validation and 80%/75% in testing. In validation, the model predicted progression to ophthalmopathy a median of about 6 months before onset, with over 55% sensitivity and about 72% specificity. To identify TCR V-J signatures that set the groups apart, the researchers used a discovery cohort of about a hundred patients, made up of fewer than 50 with Graves' ophthalmopathy and about 55 with stable Graves' hyperthyroidism. An independent validation cohort of around 19 hyperthyroidism patients and about 15 patients who later progressed to ophthalmopathy tested prospective prediction of ophthalmopathy. The roughly 91 discovery patients were randomly divided into training and test sets at a 7:3 ratio. In addition, the study compared T-cell repertoires in thyroid tissue and in blood from five to seven Graves' hyperthyroidism patients. After blood sampling, hyperthyroidism patients were treated with methimazole at a starting dose of 30 mg daily, and ophthalmopathy patients were treated with high-dose intravenous methylprednisolone. The libraries were constructed in a second round of multiplex PCR and then size-selected and purified. Sequencing of the libraries was done on an Illumina HiSeq2000 using paired-end 100 bp reads. SOAPnuke was used to process the raw data, throwing out any read that contained adapters or uncalled bases, had a mean Phred below 15, or lacked an exact constant-primer or identifier match. COPE v1.2.5 was used to merge the high-quality paired reads, and each unique nucleotide sequence was defined as a clonotype. Clonotypes were aligned to IMGT TRBV, TRBD and TRBJ reference segments using MiTCR v1.1. The analysis included only V-J combinations with a frequency above 0.0001, which together covered 98% to 99.2% of the repertoires. The TCS score was defined as F50 (clonal expansion) divided by E x V (chaos), with BLOSUM62-based TCRdist calculated between CDR3 peptides within each V-J. Welch's t-statistics and random forest reduced 514 V-J features to roughly 13, which were used in a naive Bayes classifier (R e1071). No statistical method was used to set the sample size in advance, and investigators knew the group allocation. The paper describes TCR Vbeta CDR3 sequencing of around 130 peripheral blood samples, made up of 43 ophthalmopathy patients, around 78 hyperthyroidism patients and some 17 progressor patients.

The material was peripheral blood mononuclear cells (PBMCs), obtained at new diagnosis, from a patient treated with antithyroid drugs. The source is a man aged 18 to 35 with Graves disease. Donor details come from another sample of the same person, matched by shared clones.

In nucleotide form, the sequence is TGTGCCAGTAGTACTCCCCCCGGGACGCAACTAGTCAATGAGCAGTTCTTC. Its protein product is CASSTPPGTQLVNEQFF. This receptor chain uses TRBV19 and TRBJ2-1, with the D call perhaps TRBD1 or TRBD2, as 5 bases match in each case. V is shortened by 4 bases, J by 6 bases, and the region joining them spans 22 bases. The germline V gene (reference sequence) yields LNHDA for CDR1 and SQIVND for CDR2. CDR3 length: 17 amino acids, cysteine to phenylalanine. The kept DNA is CDR3 alone, 51 bases in frame from the first base.